The T cell receptor (beta chain) described here comes from a study of identifying expanded T cells in peripheral blood. Trimming took 10 bases from V and 2 from J, leaving 15 bases between them. Germline CDR1 reads KGHSH; CDR2 reads LQKENI. CDR3 length: 14 residues. Profiled with immunoSEQ multiplex PCR; TCRdb holds only in-frame clones, not every one. Among about 100,000 clones, 75% to 90% were seen once, and the ten largest hold approximately 6%. The source of this sequence is a person between 18 and 75 years old in good health. The rearrangement joins TRBV18 to TRBJ1-3; no definite D call. Sequencing was performed on blood. The CDR3 DNA is TGTGCCATCGGCCGGCAGAGTCCTGGAAACACCATATATTTT. It specifies CAIGRQSPGNTIYF.